The 13 T cell receptor beta chains below were found in one sample sequenced in a study of T cells in Graves' hyperthyroidism and ophthalmopathy (dated by TCRdb to the late 2010s). Libraries were prepared through multiplex PCR. Sequencing relied on an Illumina HiSeq 2000. The TCR beta CDR3 regions were amplified from RNA transcripts. A first-round RT-PCR of the TCR CDR3 used the HTBI primer set with the Qiagen OneStep RT-PCR kit. TCRdb handled the public reads itself, with Q25 trimming in fastp and clone calling in MiXCR, and kept productive beta chains. Identical CDR3 protein sequences are pooled into one entry, listed with their most common genes and DNA. Within this sample are hundreds of thousands of distinct CDR3 sequences, with under 45% of them counted one time only. 31% of the sample comes from the top ten. Sequencing was performed on blood. The receptors shown here come from a woman aged 40 to 55 with Graves' hyperthyroidism.

This clonotype was counted many times. The V gene is TRBV2, the J gene TRBJ1-1, with TRBD1 as a possible D gene (6 bases). The CDR3 loop spans 11 amino acids. Germline V gene data show CDR1 as SNHLY and CDR2 as FYNNEI. V lost 7 bases and J 4 bases, leaving 7 bases between the germline ends. The DNA for the CDR3 is TGTGCCAGCAAACAGGGCACTGAAGCTTTCTTT. Protein product: CASKQGTEAFF.

Note on this clonotype: Sequence at one end of the junction differs from germline and may be a read error. The genes are TRBV7-4 and TRBJ2-6, with D perhaps matching TRBD1 (6 bases). Germline CDR1 is SGHVT and CDR2 is SQSDAQ. The CDR3 is 13 amino acids. DNA for the CDR3: TGTGCCAGCAGCTTATCCCAAGGACAGACCGAAGCTTTC. Amino acid sequence: CASSLSQGQTEAF.

This clonotype was observed many times. The gene calls are TRBV29-1 and TRBJ1-2, with D perhaps TRBD1 (5 bases). From germline, CDR1 is SQVTM and CDR2 ANQGSEA. V was trimmed by 4 bases and J by 6 bases, leaving 12 bases between them. The CDR3 length is 12 residues. The CDR3 loop is CSVGLGQNGYTF. The CDR3 DNA reads as TGCAGCGTTGGGTTGGGGCAGAATGGCTACACCTTC.

This clonotype has a handful of counts. This chain links TRBV5-8 with TRBJ1-3; possible D gene TRBD1, 5 bases. The CDR3 totals 15 residues. V lost 3 bases and J 0 bases, leaving 10 bases between the germline ends. CDR1 and CDR2 (germline): SGHTS, YDEGEE. The CDR3 reads CASSSDGGSGNTIYF. CDR3 DNA sequence: TGTGCCAGCAGCTCGGACGGGGGCTCTGGAAACACCATATATTTT.

Regarding this clonotype: This could be a read error, since a much larger clone is one nucleotide away. The V and J genes are TRBV7-2 and TRBJ1-4, with unresolved D. The CDR3 spans 14 residues. The germline V gene encodes CDR1 SGHTA and CDR2 FQGNSA. The CDR3 bases are TGTGCCAGCAGCCCAGTTGCAACTAATGAAAGACTGTTTTTT. This codes for CASSPVATNERLFF.

Only a few counts were recorded for this clonotype. The chain couples TRBV11-2 to TRBJ1-2; D gene uncertain. This CDR3 comprises 12 residues. Trimming took 5 bases from V and 2 from J, leaving 6 bases between them. Looked up from germline, CDR1 is SGHAT and CDR2 is FQNNGV. The CDR3 sequence: CASSEQNYGYTF. The DNA for the CDR3 is TGTGCCAGCAGCGAGCAGAACTATGGCTACACCTTC.

This sequence joins TRBV20-1 and TRBJ2-7; D might be TRBD1 or TRBD2, each matching 5 bases. The V gene's germline CDR1 is DFQATT and CDR2 SNEGSKA (reference sequence). The CDR3 is 13 amino acids. Trimming pared 6 bases from V and 1 base from J, leaving 13 bases between. The chain's CDR3 is CSASPGTSYEQYF. In DNA, the CDR3 is TGCAGTGCCTCACCCGGGACGTCCTACGAGCAGTACTTC.

V and J are TRBV28 and TRBJ1-2, with TRBD1 matching over 8 bases. V shed 4 bases, J shed 4 bases, and the junction held 8 bases outside the gene matches. Germline loops: CDR1 MDHEN, CDR2 SYDVKM. The CDR3 runs 15 residues. The CDR3 nucleotides read TGTGCCAGCAGTTCTCCGGGACAGGAGTTCTATGGCTACACCTTC. Protein product: CASSSPGQEFYGYTF.

The rearrangement uses TRBV7-3 and TRBJ2-7; 8 nucleotides match TRBD1. The germline CDR1 and CDR2 sequences are SGHTA and FQGTGA. This CDR3 contains 15 residues. J gave up 7 bases and V 5 bases, and 13 bases lay outside the gene matches. The CDR3 spells CASSVGPQGAEEQYF. CDR3 in DNA: TGTGCCAGCAGCGTAGGACCTCAGGGGGCAGAAGAGCAGTACTTC.

The chain uses TRBV5-6 and TRBJ2-7; D call uncertain. The V and J ends lost 4 bases and 6 bases respectively, with 14 bases between them. The CDR3 runs 13 residues. CDR1 and CDR2 from the germline V gene are SGHDT and YYEEEE. In DNA, the CDR3 is TGTGCCAGCAGCCAAGACCCAACCCGCGAGCAGTACTTC. This translates into CASSQDPTREQYF.

The chain recombines TRBV10-1 with TRBJ2-7; D unresolved. Looked up from germline, CDR1 is WNHNN and CDR2 is SYGVQD (reference sequence). Trimming cost V 3 bases and J 3 bases, with 12 bases left between them. The CDR3 length is 14 residues. The CDR3 bases are TGCGCCAGCAGTGATTCGCTAGAAGTCTACGAGCAGTACTTC. Translation: CASSDSLEVYEQYF.

This clonotype was observed a few times. The chain recombines TRBV6-5 with TRBJ2-7; 8 positions match TRBD1. The ends lost 1 base at V and 5 bases at J; junction bases unmatched: 1. Germline V lookup: CDR1 MNHEY, CDR2 SVGAGI. This CDR3 has 13 residues. The CDR3 here is CASSYLDRDEQYF. The CDR3 nucleotides read TGTGCCAGCAGTTACTTGGACAGGGACGAGCAGTACTTC.

This clonotype occurred once. The J gene is TRBJ1-2, the V gene TRBV9; TRBD1 might be the D (6 bases). CDR3 length: 14 amino acids. Trimming pared 7 bases from V and 7 bases from J, leaving 20 bases between. The germline gives CDR1 SGDLS, CDR2 YYNGEE. The CDR3 is CASSLTGGTSGYTF. Here the CDR3 DNA reads TGTGCCAGCTCACTAACTGGTGGGACATCTGGCTACACCTTC. Together with reference TRBV9 and TRBJ1-2, the CDR3 gives the full variable domain: DSGVTQTPKHLITATGQRVTLRCSPRSGDLSVYWYQQSLDQGLQFLIQYYNGEERAKGNILERFSAQQFPDLHSELNLSSLELGDSALYFCASSLTGGTSGYTFGSGTRLTVV.